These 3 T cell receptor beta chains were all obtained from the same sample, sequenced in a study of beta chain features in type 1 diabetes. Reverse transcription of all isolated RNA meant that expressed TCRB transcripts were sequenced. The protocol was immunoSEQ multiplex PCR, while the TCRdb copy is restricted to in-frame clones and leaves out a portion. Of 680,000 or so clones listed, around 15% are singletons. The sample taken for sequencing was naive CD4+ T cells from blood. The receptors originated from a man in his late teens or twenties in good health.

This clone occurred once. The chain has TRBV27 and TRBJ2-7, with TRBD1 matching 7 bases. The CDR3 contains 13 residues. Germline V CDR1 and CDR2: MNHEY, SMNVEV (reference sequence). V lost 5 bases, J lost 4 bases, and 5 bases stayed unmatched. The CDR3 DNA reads TGTGCCAGCAGTGTCCGGGACAGATACGAGCAGTACTTC. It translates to CASSVRDRYEQYF.

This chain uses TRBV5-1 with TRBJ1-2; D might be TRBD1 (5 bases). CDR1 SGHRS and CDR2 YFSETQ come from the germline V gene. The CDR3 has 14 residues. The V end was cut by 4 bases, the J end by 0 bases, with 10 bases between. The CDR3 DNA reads TGCGCCAGCAGCGCCAGGGAAGCTAACTATGGCTACACCTTC. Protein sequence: CASSAREANYGYTF.

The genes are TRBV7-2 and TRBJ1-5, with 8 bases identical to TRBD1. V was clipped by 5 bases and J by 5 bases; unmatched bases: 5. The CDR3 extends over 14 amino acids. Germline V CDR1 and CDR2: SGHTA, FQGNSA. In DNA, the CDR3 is TGTGCCAGCAGCCCCCGACAGGGGCATCAGCCCCAGCATTTT. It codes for CASSPRQGHQPQHF.